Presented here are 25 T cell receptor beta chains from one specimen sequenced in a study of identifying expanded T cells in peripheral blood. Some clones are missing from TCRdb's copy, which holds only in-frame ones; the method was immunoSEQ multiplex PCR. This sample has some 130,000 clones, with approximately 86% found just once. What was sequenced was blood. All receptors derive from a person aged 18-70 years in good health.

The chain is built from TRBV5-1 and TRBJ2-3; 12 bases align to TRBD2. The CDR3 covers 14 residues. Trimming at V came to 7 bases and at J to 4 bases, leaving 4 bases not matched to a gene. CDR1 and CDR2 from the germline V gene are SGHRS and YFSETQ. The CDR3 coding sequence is TGCGCCAGCCGGACTAGCGGGGCTCCAGATACGCAGTATTTT. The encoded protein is CASRTSGAPDTQYF.

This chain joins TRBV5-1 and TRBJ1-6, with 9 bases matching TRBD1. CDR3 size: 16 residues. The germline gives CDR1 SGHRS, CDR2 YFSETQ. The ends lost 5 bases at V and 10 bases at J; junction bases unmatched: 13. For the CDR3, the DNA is TGCGCCAGCAGTTCGGCGGGTGGGACAGGGCCCTCACCCCTCCACTTT. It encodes CASSSAGGTGPSPLHF. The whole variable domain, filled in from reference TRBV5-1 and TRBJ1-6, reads KAGVTQTPRYLIKTRGQQVTLSCSPISGHRSVSWYQQTPGQGLQFLFEYFSETQRNKGNFPGRFSGRQFSNSRSEMNVSTLELGDSALYLCASSSAGGTGPSPLHFGNGTRLTVT.

The DNA of the CDR3 is TGCGCCAGCAGCTTGGTTACAGGGTCCAAGGGCGAGCAGTACTTC. Translated, it gives CASSLVTGSKGEQYF. The rearrangement joins TRBV5-1 to TRBJ2-7, with a weak D call TRBD1 (6 bases). Per germline, CDR1 SGHRS and CDR2 YFSETQ. The CDR3 totals 15 residues. Trimming cost V 0 bases and J 6 bases, with 16 bases left between them.

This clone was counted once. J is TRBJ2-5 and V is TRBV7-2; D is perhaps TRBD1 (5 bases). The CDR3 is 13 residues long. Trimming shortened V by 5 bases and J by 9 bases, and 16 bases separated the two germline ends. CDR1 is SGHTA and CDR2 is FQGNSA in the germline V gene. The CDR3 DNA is TGTGCCAGCAGCACCCCGACTTCCAGGGCCCAGTACTTC. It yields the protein CASSTPTSRAQYF.

The CDR3 region has the DNA TGTGCCAGCAGCTTAGGGTTAGCCTACAATGAGCAGTTCTTC. This codes for CASSLGLAYNEQFF. V gene TRBV5-4 combines with J gene TRBJ2-1; unclear D gene. V dropped 2 bases and J dropped 2 bases, with 8 bases sitting between them. Per germline, CDR1 SGHNT and CDR2 YYREEE (reference sequence). The CDR3 length is 14 residues.

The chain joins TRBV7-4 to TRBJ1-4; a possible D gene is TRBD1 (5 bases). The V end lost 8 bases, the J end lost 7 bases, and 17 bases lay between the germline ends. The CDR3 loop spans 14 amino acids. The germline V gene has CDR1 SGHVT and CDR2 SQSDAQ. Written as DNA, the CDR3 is TGTGCCAGCCCCGCAGGCAGGGATCGTGAAAAACTGTTTTTT. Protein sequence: CASPAGRDREKLFF.

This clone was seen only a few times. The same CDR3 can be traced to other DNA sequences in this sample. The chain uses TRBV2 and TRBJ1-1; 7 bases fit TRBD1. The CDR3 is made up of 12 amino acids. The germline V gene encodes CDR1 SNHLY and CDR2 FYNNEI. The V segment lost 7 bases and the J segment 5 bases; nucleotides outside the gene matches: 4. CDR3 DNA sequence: TGTGCCAGCACTCTCAGGGGGACTGAAGCTTTCTTT. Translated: CASTLRGTEAFF.

The CDR3 reads CASSSGTSLAEQFF. Written as DNA, the CDR3 is TGTGCCAGCAGTTCCGGGACTAGCCTGGCTGAGCAGTTCTTC. The V gene is TRBV11-2, the J gene TRBJ2-1, with 9 bases that match TRBD2. V shed 6 bases, J shed 9 bases, and the junction held 9 bases outside the gene matches. This CDR3 has 14 residues. Germline V gene sequence: CDR1 SGHAT, CDR2 FQNNGV.

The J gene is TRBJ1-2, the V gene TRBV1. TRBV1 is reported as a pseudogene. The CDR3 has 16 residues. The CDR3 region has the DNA TGCACCAGCAGCCAAGACTCTCTTTATGGGGTCTATGGCTACACCTTC. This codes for CTSSQDSLYGVYGYTF.

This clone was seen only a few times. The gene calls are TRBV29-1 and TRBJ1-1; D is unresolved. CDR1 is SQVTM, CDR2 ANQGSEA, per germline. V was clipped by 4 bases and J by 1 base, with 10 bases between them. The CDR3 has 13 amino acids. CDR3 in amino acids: CSVVEDPNTEAFF. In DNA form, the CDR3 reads TGCAGCGTTGTAGAGGACCCGAACACTGAAGCTTTCTTT.

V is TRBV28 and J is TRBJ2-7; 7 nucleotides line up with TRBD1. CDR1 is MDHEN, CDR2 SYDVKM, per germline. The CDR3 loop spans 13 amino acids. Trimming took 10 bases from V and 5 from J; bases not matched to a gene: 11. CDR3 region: CATDTGAGDEQYF. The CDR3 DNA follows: TGTGCCACCGACACAGGGGCCGGGGACGAGCAGTACTTC.

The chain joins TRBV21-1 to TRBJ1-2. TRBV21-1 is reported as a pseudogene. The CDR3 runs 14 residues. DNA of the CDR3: TGTGCCAGCAGCAACCCGACTCATCTGGATGGCTACACCTTC. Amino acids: CASSNPTHLDGYTF.

The CDR3 sequence is CASSATVYEQYF. The CDR3 coding sequence is TGTGCCAGCTCTGCGACGGTCTACGAGCAGTACTTC. This sequence joins TRBV18 and TRBJ2-7; D is undetermined. The germline V and J ends were trimmed by 6 bases and 3 bases, with 9 bases remaining between them. Germline V gene sequence: CDR1 KGHSH, CDR2 LQKENI. CDR3 length equals 12 residues.

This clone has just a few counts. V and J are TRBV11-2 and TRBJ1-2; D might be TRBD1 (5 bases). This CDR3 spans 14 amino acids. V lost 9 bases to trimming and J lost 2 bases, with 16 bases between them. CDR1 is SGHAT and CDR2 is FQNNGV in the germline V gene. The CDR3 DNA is TGTGCCAGTACCGTAGACAGATTGAACTATGGCTACACCTTC. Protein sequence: CASTVDRLNYGYTF.

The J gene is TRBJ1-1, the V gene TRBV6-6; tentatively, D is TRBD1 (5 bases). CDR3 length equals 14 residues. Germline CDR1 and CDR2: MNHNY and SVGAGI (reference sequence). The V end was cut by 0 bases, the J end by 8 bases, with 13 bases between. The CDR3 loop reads CASSYSGRGEEAFF. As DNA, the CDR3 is TGTGCCAGCAGTTACTCGGGCCGGGGCGAAGAAGCTTTCTTT.

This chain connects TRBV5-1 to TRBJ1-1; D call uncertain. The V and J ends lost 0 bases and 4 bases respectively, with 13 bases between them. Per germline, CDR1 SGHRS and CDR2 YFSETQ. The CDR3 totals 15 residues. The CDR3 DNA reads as TGCGCCAGCAGCTTGGCCAGTTTTATGGGCACTGAAGCTTTCTTT. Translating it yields CASSLASFMGTEAFF.

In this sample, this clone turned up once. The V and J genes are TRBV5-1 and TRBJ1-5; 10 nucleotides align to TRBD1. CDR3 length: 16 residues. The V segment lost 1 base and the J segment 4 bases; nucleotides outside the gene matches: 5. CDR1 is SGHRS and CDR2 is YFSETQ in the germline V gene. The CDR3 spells CASSLFPGQGNQPQHF. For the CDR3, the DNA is TGCGCCAGCAGCTTGTTCCCGGGACAGGGGAATCAGCCCCAGCATTTT.

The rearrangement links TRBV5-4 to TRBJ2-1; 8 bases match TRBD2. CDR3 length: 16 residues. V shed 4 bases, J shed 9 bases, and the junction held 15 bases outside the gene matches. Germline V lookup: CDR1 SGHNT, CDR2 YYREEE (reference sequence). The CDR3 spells CASSLEPSGPGIEQFF. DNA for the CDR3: TGTGCCAGCAGCCTTGAGCCTAGCGGGCCGGGGATTGAGCAGTTCTTC. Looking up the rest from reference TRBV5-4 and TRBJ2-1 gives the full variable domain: ETGVTQSPTHLIKTRGQQVTLRCSSQSGHNTVSWYQQALGQGPQFIFQYYREEENGRGNFPPRFSGLQFPNYSSELNVNALELDDSALYLCASSLEPSGPGIEQFFGPGTRLTVL.

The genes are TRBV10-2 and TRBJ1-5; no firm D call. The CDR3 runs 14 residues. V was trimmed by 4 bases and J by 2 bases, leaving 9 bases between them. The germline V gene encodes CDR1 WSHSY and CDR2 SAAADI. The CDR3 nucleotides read TGCGCCAGCAGTGCCGCACGGCGCAATCAGCCCCAGCATTTT. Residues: CASSAARRNQPQHF.

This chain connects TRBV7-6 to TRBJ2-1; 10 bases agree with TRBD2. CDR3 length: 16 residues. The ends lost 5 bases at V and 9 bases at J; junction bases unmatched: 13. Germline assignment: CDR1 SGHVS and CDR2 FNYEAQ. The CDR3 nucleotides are TGTGCCAGCAGCCCAGGCCCCAGCGGGGGGGCTATTGAGCAGTTCTTC. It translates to CASSPGPSGGAIEQFF.

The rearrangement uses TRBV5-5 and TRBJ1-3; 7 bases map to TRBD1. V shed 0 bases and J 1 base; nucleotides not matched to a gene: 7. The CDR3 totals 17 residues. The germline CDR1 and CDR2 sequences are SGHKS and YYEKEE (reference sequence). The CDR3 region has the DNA TGTGCCAGCAGCTTGGTGGCCCGGGACAGTTCTGGAAACACCATATATTTT. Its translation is CASSLVARDSSGNTIYF.

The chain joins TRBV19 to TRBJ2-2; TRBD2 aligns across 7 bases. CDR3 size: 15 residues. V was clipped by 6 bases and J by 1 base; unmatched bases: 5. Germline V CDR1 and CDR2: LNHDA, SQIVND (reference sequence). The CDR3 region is CASRGRTRNTGELFF. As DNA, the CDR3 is TGTGCCAGTAGGGGTAGGACTAGGAACACCGGGGAGCTGTTTTTT.

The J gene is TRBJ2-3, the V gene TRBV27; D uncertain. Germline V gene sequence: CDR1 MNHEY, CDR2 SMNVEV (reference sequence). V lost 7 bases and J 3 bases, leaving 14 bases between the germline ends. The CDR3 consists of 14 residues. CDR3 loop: CASNQGRRTDTQYF. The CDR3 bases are TGTGCCAGCAACCAAGGAAGAAGAACAGATACGCAGTATTTT.

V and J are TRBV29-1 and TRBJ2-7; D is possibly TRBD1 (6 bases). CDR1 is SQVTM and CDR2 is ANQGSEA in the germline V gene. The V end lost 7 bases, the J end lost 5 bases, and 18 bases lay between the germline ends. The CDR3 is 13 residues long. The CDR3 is CSARPGHWDEQYF. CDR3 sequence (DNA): TGCAGCGCCCGGCCGGGACATTGGGACGAGCAGTACTTC.

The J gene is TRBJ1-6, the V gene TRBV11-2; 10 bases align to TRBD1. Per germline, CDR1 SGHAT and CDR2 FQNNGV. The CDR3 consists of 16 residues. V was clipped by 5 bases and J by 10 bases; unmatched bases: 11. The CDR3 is CASSLQPGQGTSPLHF. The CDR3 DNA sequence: TGTGCCAGCAGCCTCCAGCCGGGACAGGGGACCTCACCCCTCCACTTT.